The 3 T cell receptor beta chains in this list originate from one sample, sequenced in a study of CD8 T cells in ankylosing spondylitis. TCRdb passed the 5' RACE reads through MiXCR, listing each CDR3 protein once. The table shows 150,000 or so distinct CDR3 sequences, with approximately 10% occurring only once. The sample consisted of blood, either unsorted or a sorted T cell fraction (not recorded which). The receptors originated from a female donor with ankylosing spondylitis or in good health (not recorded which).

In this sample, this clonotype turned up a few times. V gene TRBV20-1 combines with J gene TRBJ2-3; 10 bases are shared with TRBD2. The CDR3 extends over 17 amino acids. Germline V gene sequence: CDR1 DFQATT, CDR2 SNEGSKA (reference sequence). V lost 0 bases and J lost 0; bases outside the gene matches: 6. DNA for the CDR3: TGCAGTGCTAGAGATTGGCTAGCGGGGGCAAGCACAGATACGCAGTATTTT. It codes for CSARDWLAGASTDTQYF.

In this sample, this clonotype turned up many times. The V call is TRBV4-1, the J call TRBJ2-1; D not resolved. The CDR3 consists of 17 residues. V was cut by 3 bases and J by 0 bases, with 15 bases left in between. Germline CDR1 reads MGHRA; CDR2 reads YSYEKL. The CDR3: CASSHPSKGSSYNEQFF. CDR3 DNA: TGCGCCAGCAGCCACCCCTCTAAGGGCAGCTCCTACAATGAGCAGTTCTTC.

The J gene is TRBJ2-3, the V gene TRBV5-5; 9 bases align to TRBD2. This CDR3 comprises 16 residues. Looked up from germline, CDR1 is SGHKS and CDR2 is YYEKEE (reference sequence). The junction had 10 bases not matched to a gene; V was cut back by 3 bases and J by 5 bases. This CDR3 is CASSSTAGGPGDTQYF. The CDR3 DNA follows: TGTGCCAGCAGCTCCACGGCGGGAGGGCCTGGAGATACGCAGTATTTT.